A few counts support the clone carrying this T cell receptor (beta chain). The data stem from a study of T-cell reconstitution after alpha-beta-depleted transplantation in children. Unique molecular identifiers were incorporated into the prepared TCRbeta library. TCRdb passed the PCR reads through MiXCR, listing each CDR3 protein once. The data contain about 830,000 distinct CDR3 sequences, roughly 15% of them singletons. There are 19 residues in the CDR3. Trimming took 1 base from V and 5 from J; bases not matched to a gene: 15. Germline CDR1 reads SGHAT; CDR2 reads FQDESV (reference sequence). The sequencing here drew on PBMCs, mostly from graft donor cells, taken 360 days after TCRalphabeta/CD19-depleted stem cell transplant. This receptor was identified in a male patient under 18 who had a stem cell transplant for acute lymphoblastic leukemia, so the T cells may come from the graft donor. The rearrangement uses TRBV11-1 and TRBJ2-1; 9 nucleotides align to TRBD1. CDR3 sequence: CASSLEPPTGGYRDNEQFF. In DNA form, the CDR3 reads TGTGCCAGCAGCTTAGAACCCCCGACAGGGGGGTATCGAGACAATGAGCAGTTCTTC.